Each of the 32 T cell receptor beta chains below was sequenced from the same sample in a study of graft-versus-host responses after intestinal transplantation. No cognate antigen is known for these TCRs. Here immunoSEQ multiplex PCR was the method, and the copy in TCRdb shows in-frame clones only, minus some. This sample has 81,000 or so clones, with over 85% found just once. This specimen consisted of unstimulated CD8+ T cells sorted from spleen or lymph node cells, obtained before transplant. All receptors come from a human donor who was the organ donor for an intestinal transplant.

V gene TRBV30 combines with J gene TRBJ2-7; 7 bases are a match to TRBD1. The CDR3 consists of 13 residues. Trimming at V came to 4 bases and at J to 0 bases, leaving 3 bases not matched to a gene. In germline, CDR1 is GTSNPN, CDR2 SVGIG (reference sequence). DNA for the CDR3: TGTGCCTGGACCGGGACAGCCTCCTACGAGCAGTACTTC. This codes for CAWTGTASYEQYF.

J is TRBJ1-5 and V is TRBV5-6, with no clear D. The CDR3 runs to 12 residues. V lost 3 bases and J 3 bases, leaving 4 bases between the germline ends. Per germline, CDR1 SGHDT and CDR2 YYEEEE. The CDR3 DNA reads as TGTGCCAGCAGCTCGTACAATCAGCCCCAGCATTTT. Its protein is CASSSYNQPQHF.

DNA for the CDR3: TGTGCCAGCAGTCTGTACAGCGGCTACGAGCAGTACTTC. This translates into CASSLYSGYEQYF. The chain has TRBV27 and TRBJ2-7, with a weak D call TRBD2 (5 bases). The CDR3 is 13 amino acids. Trimming removed 5 bases at V and 3 bases at J, with 11 bases between. The germline gives CDR1 MNHEY, CDR2 SMNVEV (reference sequence).

The gene calls are TRBV4-1 and TRBJ2-7; 13 bases are a match to TRBD2. Germline CDR1 is MGHRA and CDR2 is YSYEKL. The V gene end was trimmed by 2 bases and the J gene end by 7 bases; junction bases not matched to a gene: 14. This CDR3 spans 18 amino acids. In DNA form, the CDR3 reads TGCGCCAGCAGCCAATTACTAGCGGGAGGGCCTGACGTGTGGGAGCAGTACTTC. Its protein product is CASSQLLAGGPDVWEQYF.

The V gene is TRBV27, the J gene TRBJ1-1, with D possibly matching TRBD1 (5 bases). The germline V and J ends were trimmed by 6 bases and 4 bases, with 18 bases remaining between them. The CDR3 length is 15 residues. CDR1 and CDR2 from the germline V gene are MNHEY and SMNVEV (reference sequence). The CDR3 here is CASSAGDGMGTEAFF. The CDR3 region has the DNA TGTGCCAGCAGCGCGGGGGATGGGATGGGCACTGAAGCTTTCTTT.

This CDR3 reads CASSSREGGMNTEAFF. The CDR3 nucleotides are TGTGCCAGCAGCTCTAGAGAGGGGGGGATGAACACTGAAGCTTTCTTT. The J gene is TRBJ1-1, the V gene TRBV13, with TRBD1 as a possible D gene (6 bases). V shed 4 bases and J shed 0 bases, with 15 bases lying between them. The CDR3 sequence is 16 residues long. Germline CDR1 reads PRHDT; CDR2 reads FYEKMQ (reference sequence). The variable domain in full, completed from reference TRBV13 and TRBJ1-1, reads AAGVIQSPRHLIKEKRETATLKCYPIPRHDTVYWYQQGPGQDPQFLISFYEKMQSDKGSIPDRFSAQQFSDYHSELNMSSLELGDSALYFCASSSREGGMNTEAFFGQGTRLTVV.

The chain uses TRBV18 and TRBJ2-3, with 9 bases identical to TRBD1. V shed 5 bases, J shed 6 bases, and the junction held 6 bases outside the gene matches. From germline, CDR1 is KGHSH and CDR2 LQKENI. This CDR3 has 14 amino acids. This CDR3 reads CASSTGQGFDTQYF. The CDR3, as DNA: TGTGCCAGCTCAACGGGACAGGGATTTGATACGCAGTATTTT.

About this clone: An end of the junction does not agree with germline; a read error may underlie this. The chain combines TRBV5-6 with TRBJ1-1, with TRBD1 as a possible D gene (5 bases). CDR3 length equals 13 residues. Germline-derived CDR1 and CDR2 are SGHDT and YYEEEE. The CDR3 DNA sequence: TGTGCCGGCAGCTTGGGGCCGGGACTTGAAGCTTTCTTT. It specifies CAGSLGPGLEAFF.

V is TRBV13 and J is TRBJ2-7; D perhaps matches TRBD1 (6 bases). CDR1 is PRHDT and CDR2 is FYEKMQ in the germline V gene (reference sequence). The CDR3 spans 13 residues. The V gene lost 2 bases and the J gene lost 3 bases, with 8 bases spanning the gap. The CDR3 sequence is CASSLQGHYEQYF. The CDR3 DNA reads as TGTGCCAGCAGCTTACAGGGGCACTACGAGCAGTACTTC.

The rearrangement uses TRBV28 and TRBJ2-7; tentative D call: TRBD2 (7 bases). CDR1 and CDR2 from the germline V gene are MDHEN and SYDVKM. This CDR3 is 11 amino acids long. V shed 9 bases and J shed 6 bases, with 12 bases lying between them. The CDR3 region is CARARGREQYF. CDR3 coding DNA: TGTGCCAGGGCGCGGGGGCGCGAGCAGTACTTC.

The chain links TRBV18 to TRBJ2-7, with a tentative D call TRBD1 (5 bases). The V end lost 6 bases, the J end lost 2 bases, and 5 bases lay between the germline ends. This CDR3 spans 11 amino acids. Germline values: CDR1 KGHSH, CDR2 LQKENI. As DNA, the CDR3 is TGTGCCAGCTCGGACACCTACGAGCAGTACTTC. Its protein is CASSDTYEQYF.

In its sample, this clone was seen once. The V call is TRBV5-1, the J call TRBJ1-6, with D uncertain. CDR3 length equals 14 residues. Germline CDR1 and CDR2: SGHRS and YFSETQ. Trimming took off 5 bases at V and 7 bases at J, with 13 bases between the two ends. The CDR3 protein is CASRHLRWNSPLHF. The CDR3 coding sequence is TGCGCCAGCAGGCACCTCAGATGGAATTCACCCCTCCACTTT.

V usage is TRBV10-2 and J usage is TRBJ2-7, with TRBD1 as a possible D gene (6 bases). V lost 6 bases and J lost 2, with 20 bases in between. CDR3 length equals 16 residues. The germline CDR1 and CDR2 sequences are WSHSY and SAAADI. In nucleotides, the CDR3 is TGCGCCAGCAGAAGGTGGGGTCCGGGACACACCTACGAGCAGTACTTC. Its protein is CASRRWGPGHTYEQYF.

The V call is TRBV19, the J call TRBJ1-6; 10 positions match TRBD1. The CDR3 has 16 residues. Germline V lookup: CDR1 LNHDA, CDR2 SQIVND (reference sequence). V lost 3 bases, J lost 11 bases, and 10 bases stayed unmatched. Written as DNA, the CDR3 is TGTGCCAGTAGTATCTCACCGGGACAGGGGCCTCCACCCCTCCACTTT. It specifies CASSISPGQGPPPLHF.

The chain is built from TRBV5-6 and TRBJ2-5; a weak D match, TRBD2 (7 bases). The V gene's germline CDR1 is SGHDT and CDR2 YYEEEE. The germline V and J ends were trimmed by 4 bases and 3 bases, with 13 bases remaining between them. The CDR3 spans 14 residues. CDR3 sequence: CASSAGGPKETQYF. CDR3 nucleotide sequence: TGTGCCAGCAGCGCCGGGGGGCCGAAAGAGACCCAGTACTTC.

The DNA for the CDR3 is TGCGCCAGCAGCGCAGGTCTAGCGGGAATCACAGATACGCAGTATTTT. Translation gives CASSAGLAGITDTQYF. The rearrangement links TRBV4-1 to TRBJ2-3; TRBD2 matches at 9 bases. Germline V gene sequence: CDR1 MGHRA, CDR2 YSYEKL. This CDR3 comprises 16 residues. Trimming cost V 5 bases and J 2 bases; bases outside gene matches: 8.

V is TRBV5-6 and J is TRBJ2-1; D is possibly TRBD1 (6 bases). V was shortened by 0 bases and J by 6 bases, with 16 bases between the two germline ends. Per the germline V gene, CDR1 is SGHDT and CDR2 is YYEEEE. This CDR3 comprises 16 residues. This CDR3 reads CASSLALVGGFNEQFF. The CDR3 DNA is TGTGCCAGCAGCTTGGCTTTAGTAGGGGGTTTCAATGAGCAGTTCTTC.

This sequence joins TRBV6-1 and TRBJ1-1; D not certain. With 6 bases removed from V and 0 bases from J, the gap between germline ends came to 11 bases. The CDR3 is 14 amino acids. Germline CDR1 reads MNHNS; CDR2 reads SASEGT. The CDR3 loop is CASRKRTVNTEAFF. CDR3 in DNA: TGTGCCAGCAGAAAGAGAACAGTGAACACTGAAGCTTTCTTT.

This chain joins TRBV30 and TRBJ2-1; 13 bases line up with TRBD2. V lost 4 bases to trimming and J lost 9 bases; unmatched junction nucleotides: 6. This CDR3 contains 14 residues. Germline V gene sequence: CDR1 GTSNPN, CDR2 SVGIG (reference sequence). The CDR3 coding sequence is TGTGCCTGGAAGGCACTAGCGGGGGGGACTGAGCAGTTCTTC. This encodes CAWKALAGGTEQFF.

The V and J genes are TRBV7-9 and TRBJ2-1; 11 bases agree with TRBD2. The CDR3 has 16 residues. After removal of 5 bases from V and 5 bases from J, the junction contained 8 bases not matched to a gene. CDR1 is SEHNR, CDR2 FQNEAQ, per germline (reference sequence). CDR3 DNA: TGTGCCAGCAGCCCACCCGGGACTAGCGGAAACAATGAGCAGTTCTTC. It yields the protein CASSPPGTSGNNEQFF.

The rearrangement uses TRBV5-6 and TRBJ2-1; D is unresolved. CDR1 is SGHDT and CDR2 is YYEEEE in the germline V gene. The CDR3 has 12 amino acids. Trimming shortened V by 0 bases and J by 10 bases, and 8 bases separated the two germline ends. CDR3 bases: TGTGCCAGCAGCTTGGGAGTATTCGAGCAGTTCTTC. It translates to CASSLGVFEQFF.

This sequence joins TRBV4-1 and TRBJ1-1; possibly TRBD1 for D (5 bases). CDR3 length: 15 amino acids. Deletions cut 0 bases from V and 4 bases from J, with 12 bases between. Germline-derived CDR1 and CDR2 are MGHRA and YSYEKL. DNA for the CDR3: TGCGCCAGCAGCCAAGATGGGCAGGGCGCCACTGAAGCTTTCTTT. This translates into CASSQDGQGATEAFF.

The chain combines TRBV18 with TRBJ1-1; unclear D gene. The CDR3 loop spans 14 amino acids. The germline V gene encodes CDR1 KGHSH and CDR2 LQKENI. V was trimmed by 6 bases and J by 11 bases, leaving 22 bases between them. The CDR3 DNA reads TGTGCCAGCTCCCTAGGCTCTGGGAGTGGTTGGGCTTTCTTT. The encoded protein is CASSLGSGSGWAFF.

Written as DNA, the CDR3 is TGTGCCAGCACCTTAGACAGGGGGAAGGATACGCAGTATTTT. It translates to CASTLDRGKDTQYF. The chain is built from TRBV6-1 and TRBJ2-3, with 9 nucleotides matching TRBD1. Losses at the gene ends were 7 bases for V and 6 bases for J; bases not matched to a gene: 8. CDR3 size: 14 residues. Germline V gene sequence: CDR1 MNHNS, CDR2 SASEGT.

The chain carries TRBV2 and TRBJ2-5, with D perhaps TRBD1 (5 bases). V was shortened by 2 bases and J by 4 bases, with 17 bases between the two germline ends. The CDR3 is made up of 16 amino acids. Per the germline V gene, CDR1 is SNHLY and CDR2 is FYNNEI. The CDR3 nucleotides are TGTGCCAGCAGTGAATTTTGGCAGGGTTGGGGAGAGACCCAGTACTTC. Amino acid sequence: CASSEFWQGWGETQYF.

The chain uses TRBV4-2 and TRBJ2-3, with D perhaps TRBD2 (6 bases). CDR3 length: 16 amino acids. CDR1 LGHNA and CDR2 YNFKEQ come from the germline V gene. Trimming took off 5 bases at V and 3 bases at J, with 18 bases between the two ends. The CDR3 nucleotides are TGTGCCAGCAGCTCACTAAAGGGCAGCGGGACAGATACGCAGTATTTT. Translating gives CASSSLKGSGTDTQYF.

The rearrangement uses TRBV6-5 and TRBJ2-3, with D hard to call. Germline-derived CDR1 and CDR2 are MNHEY and SVGAGI. V lost 4 bases to trimming and J lost 1 base, with 12 bases between them. The CDR3 extends over 15 amino acids. CDR3 coding DNA: TGTGCCAGCAGTTCCACCCCGGCGGGCACAGATACGCAGTATTTT. Translation: CASSSTPAGTDTQYF.

The table lists this clone with a count of one. The gene calls are TRBV4-1 and TRBJ2-5, with D maybe TRBD2 (6 bases). Germline V gene sequence: CDR1 MGHRA, CDR2 YSYEKL. There are 14 residues in the CDR3. V was clipped by 4 bases and J by 7 bases, with 16 bases between them. DNA of the CDR3: TGCGCCAGCAGCCCGGGGAGGCGGGACGGGACCCAGTACTTC. The encoded protein is CASSPGRRDGTQYF.

The chain has TRBV5-6 and TRBJ1-4; D is unresolved. Trimming pared 4 bases from V and 8 bases from J, leaving 12 bases between. The CDR3 extends over 13 amino acids. Looked up from germline, CDR1 is SGHDT and CDR2 is YYEEEE. This CDR3 reads CASSDVTGEKLFF. The CDR3 DNA sequence: TGTGCCAGCAGCGATGTCACGGGGGAAAAACTGTTTTTT.

Worth noting for this clone: Because the CDR3's place on the DNA is in doubt, the DNA is left out and the CDR3 is given as listed by TCRdb. This chain uses TRBV11-2 with TRBJ2-7; TRBD1 is the table's D call and was not checked against the DNA. CDR1 is SGHAT, CDR2 FQNNGV, per germline. The CDR3 spans 15 residues, counting both ends. This CDR3 is CASSFGPGGRYEQYF.

This clone is a singleton in its sample. J is TRBJ2-7 and V is TRBV5-4; D is uncertain. Trimming left V 2 bases short and J 5 bases short, with 5 bases between. Germline V gives CDR1 SGHNT, CDR2 YYREEE (reference sequence). CDR3 length: 11 residues. The CDR3 reads CASSLLDEQYF. The CDR3 DNA sequence: TGTGCCAGCAGCTTATTAGACGAGCAGTACTTC.

V gene TRBV7-9 combines with J gene TRBJ2-1; 10 bases map to TRBD2. The germline gives CDR1 SEHNR, CDR2 FQNEAQ (reference sequence). The CDR3 is 18 amino acids. V dropped 3 bases and J dropped 3; count of bases not matched to a gene: 11. CDR3 sequence: CASSFGLAGAADYNEQFF. In DNA form, the CDR3 reads TGTGCCAGCAGCTTTGGGCTAGCGGGAGCTGCTGACTACAATGAGCAGTTCTTC.